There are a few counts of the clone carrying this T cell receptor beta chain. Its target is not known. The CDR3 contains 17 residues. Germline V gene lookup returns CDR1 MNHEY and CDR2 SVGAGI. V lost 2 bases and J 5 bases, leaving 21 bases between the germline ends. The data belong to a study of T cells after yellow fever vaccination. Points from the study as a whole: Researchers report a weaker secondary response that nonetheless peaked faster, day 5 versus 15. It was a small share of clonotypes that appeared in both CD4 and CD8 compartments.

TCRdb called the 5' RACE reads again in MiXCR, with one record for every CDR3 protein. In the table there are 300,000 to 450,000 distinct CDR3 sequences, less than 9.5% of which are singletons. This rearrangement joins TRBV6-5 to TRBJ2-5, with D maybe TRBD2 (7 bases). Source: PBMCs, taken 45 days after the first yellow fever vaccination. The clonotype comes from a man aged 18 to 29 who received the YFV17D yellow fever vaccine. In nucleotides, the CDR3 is TGTGCCAGCAGTTACGACGGTTTGAGGGGGGGATTGGAGACCCAGTACTTC. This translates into CASSYDGLRGGLETQYF.